This T cell receptor beta chain was identified during a study of OX40 agonist ivuxolimab in advanced cancers. The table came from immunoSEQ multiplex PCR; TCRdb's copy has only in-frame clones and leaves some out. This sample has fewer than 80,000 clones, with 86% found just once. V gave up 5 bases and J gave up 8 bases, with 16 bases separating them. The CDR3 runs 15 residues. From germline, CDR1 is SEHNR and CDR2 FQNEAQ (reference sequence). The chain couples TRBV7-9 to TRBJ1-6; a weak D match, TRBD1 (5 bases). This sequence originates from an adult with an advanced solid tumor such as melanoma, head and neck, liver or kidney cancer. Sequences were derived from CD4+ or CD8+ T cells sorted from blood, sampled in a trial of the OX40 agonist ivuxolimab. CDR3 loop: CASSGVRGSDSPLHF. CDR3 sequence (DNA): TGTGCCAGCAGCGGGGTCCGGGGCAGTGATTCACCCCTCCACTTT.